Presented here are 15 T cell receptor beta chains from one specimen sequenced in a study of beta chain features in type 1 diabetes. Overall study findings and caveats: People with Type 1 diabetes carried modestly yet significantly shorter TCRB CDR3s in all four CD4+ subsets.

Sequenced material consisted of expressed TCRB transcripts (all of the isolated RNA was reverse transcribed). The data were produced by immunoSEQ multiplex PCR, yet TCRdb's version contains in-frame clones alone and is incomplete. The sample lists 250,000 or so clones; over 11% were seen once. The antigens these receptors bind are not known. Sequences were obtained from naive CD4+ T cells from blood. These receptors came from a man aged 25-45 years with type 1 diabetes.

The rearrangement uses TRBV9 and TRBJ2-1; D unresolved. Germline lookup yields CDR1 SGDLS and CDR2 YYNGEE. Trimming took 4 bases from V and 0 from J, leaving 5 bases between them. CDR3 length: 13 residues. CDR3 DNA: TGTGCCAGCAGCTCCCGCTCCTACAATGAGCAGTTCTTC. Protein product: CASSSRSYNEQFF.

The chain recombines TRBV5-4 with TRBJ2-5; the match to TRBD1 covers 8 bases. Germline V CDR1 and CDR2: SGHNT, YYREEE (reference sequence). J was trimmed by 7 bases and V by 5 bases; bases with no gene match: 16. The CDR3 has 16 amino acids. The CDR3 DNA follows: TGTGCCAGCAGTTCTCCCGGGACAGGCCTGATAGGGACCCAGTACTTC. It specifies CASSSPGTGLIGTQYF.

V and J are TRBV5-6 and TRBJ1-2; tentative D call: TRBD1 (6 bases). Germline V gives CDR1 SGHDT, CDR2 YYEEEE. This CDR3 region has 12 residues. The V end lost 1 base, the J end lost 6 bases, and 7 bases lay between the germline ends. CDR3 region: CASSLSGDGYTF. The CDR3 region has the DNA TGTGCCAGCAGCTTGTCAGGGGATGGCTACACCTTC.

This clone was counted only a few times. The rearrangement joins TRBV10-3 to TRBJ2-5, with 9 bases aligning to TRBD2. Germline V lookup: CDR1 ENHRY, CDR2 SYGVKD. CDR3 length equals 13 residues. Germline trimming cut 10 bases from V and 5 bases from J; bases unmatched to any gene: 8. In DNA, the CDR3 is TGTGCCACCAGGGGACTAGCAGGGGAGACCCAGTACTTC. Encoded protein: CATRGLAGETQYF.

This clone was detected only a few times. The gene calls are TRBV5-1 and TRBJ1-4, with D possibly being TRBD1 (6 bases). Trimming cost V 3 bases and J 5 bases, with 17 bases left between them. Germline V lookup: CDR1 SGHRS, CDR2 YFSETQ. The CDR3 has 16 residues. The DNA for the CDR3 is TGCGCCAGCAGCTCCACAGTGGGGGCCCCAAATGAAAAACTGTTTTTT. This sequence encodes CASSSTVGAPNEKLFF.

As to this clone: At the DNA level, this CDR3 is encoded by other sequences in the same sample as well. V and J are TRBV5-1 and TRBJ2-3, with TRBD1 as a possible D gene (5 bases). The CDR3 loop spans 15 amino acids. Trimming removed 4 bases at V and 1 base at J, with 13 bases between. Per germline, CDR1 SGHRS and CDR2 YFSETQ. The CDR3 DNA follows: TGCGCCAGCAGCCTCGGGCAGGGCGGCACAGATACGCAGTATTTT. It is translated as CASSLGQGGTDTQYF.

The chain recombines TRBV30 with TRBJ1-4, with D hard to call. The CDR3 loop spans 10 amino acids. CDR1 and CDR2 (germline): GTSNPN, SVGIG (reference sequence). Trimming cost V 5 bases and J 8 bases, with 6 bases left between them. In DNA form, the CDR3 reads TGTGCCTGGGGGCTCGAAAAACTGTTTTTT. Its translation is CAWGLEKLFF.

The rearrangement joins TRBV18 to TRBJ1-1; D is uncertain. Germline lookup yields CDR1 KGHSH and CDR2 LQKENI. V lost 1 base to trimming and J lost 0 bases, with 6 bases between them. This CDR3 spans 14 amino acids. The CDR3 region is CASSPRQVNTEAFF. Here the CDR3 DNA reads TGTGCCAGCTCACCACGGCAGGTGAACACTGAAGCTTTCTTT. Full variable domain (missing parts from reference TRBV18 and TRBJ1-1): NAGVMQNPRHLVRRRGQEARLRCSPMKGHSHVYWYRQLPEEGLKFMVYLQKENIIDESGMPKERFSAEFPKEGPSILRIQQVVRGDSAAYFCASSPRQVNTEAFFGQGTRLTVV.

This clone came up a few times. The J gene is TRBJ2-1, the V gene TRBV18; 10 positions agree with TRBD2. In germline, CDR1 is KGHSH, CDR2 LQKENI. This CDR3 comprises 17 residues. Unmatched junction bases numbered 6, after V lost 0 bases and J lost 4 bases. CDR3 loop: CASSPPVLAGSYNEQFF. In DNA, the CDR3 is TGTGCCAGCTCACCACCTGTACTAGCGGGGTCATACAATGAGCAGTTCTTC.

This chain links TRBV5-1 with TRBJ2-4; a possible D gene is TRBD2 (5 bases). Trimming shortened V by 4 bases and J by 14 bases, and 19 bases separated the two germline ends. CDR3 length equals 13 residues. CDR1 SGHRS and CDR2 YFSETQ come from the germline V gene. The DNA of the CDR3 is TGCGCCAGCAGCGGCGACGGGATCGAGACGAAGTACTTC. Amino acids: CASSGDGIETKYF.

In its sample, this clone was seen once. V and J are TRBV27 and TRBJ2-5; TRBD1 aligns across 8 bases. CDR3 size: 13 residues. Trimming at V came to 6 bases and at J to 6 bases, leaving 6 bases not matched to a gene. Germline values: CDR1 MNHEY, CDR2 SMNVEV (reference sequence). CDR3 amino acids: CASSRGQGQTQYF. CDR3 sequence (DNA): TGTGCCAGCAGCCGCGGACAGGGACAGACCCAGTACTTC.

This clone was recorded a few times. The CDR3 loop is CSVDRIFGSGANVLTF. For the CDR3, the DNA is TGCAGCGTTGACAGGATCTTCGGCTCCGGGGCCAACGTCCTGACTTTC. This chain joins TRBV29-1 and TRBJ2-6; D ambiguous. Germline V gene lookup returns CDR1 SQVTM and CDR2 ANQGSEA. Trimming took off 3 bases at V and 4 bases at J, with 16 bases between the two ends. The CDR3 has 16 amino acids.

The chain has TRBV5-1 and TRBJ1-5, with D possibly being TRBD1 (6 bases). CDR1 is SGHRS and CDR2 is YFSETQ in the germline V gene. This CDR3 has 13 amino acids. Trimming removed 4 bases from V and 5 bases from J, with 10 bases in between. The CDR3 spells CASSTDRDQPQHF. The DNA of the CDR3 is TGCGCCAGCAGCACGGACAGAGATCAGCCCCAGCATTTT.

The V gene is TRBV2, the J gene TRBJ1-1; the D is unclear. Trimming removed 5 bases at V and 4 bases at J, with 8 bases between. The CDR3 has 12 residues. Germline CDR1 is SNHLY and CDR2 is FYNNEI. The CDR3: CASSPLPTEAFF. The CDR3 DNA follows: TGTGCCAGCAGTCCCCTCCCCACTGAAGCTTTCTTT.

The V call is TRBV9, the J call TRBJ2-2; D not certain. CDR1 is SGDLS, CDR2 YYNGEE, per germline. The germline V and J ends were trimmed by 1 base and 1 base, with 8 bases remaining between them. The CDR3 length is 15 residues. DNA for the CDR3: TGTGCCAGCAGCGTATCCGGGTTGAACACCGGGGAGCTGTTTTTT. It yields the protein CASSVSGLNTGELFF.